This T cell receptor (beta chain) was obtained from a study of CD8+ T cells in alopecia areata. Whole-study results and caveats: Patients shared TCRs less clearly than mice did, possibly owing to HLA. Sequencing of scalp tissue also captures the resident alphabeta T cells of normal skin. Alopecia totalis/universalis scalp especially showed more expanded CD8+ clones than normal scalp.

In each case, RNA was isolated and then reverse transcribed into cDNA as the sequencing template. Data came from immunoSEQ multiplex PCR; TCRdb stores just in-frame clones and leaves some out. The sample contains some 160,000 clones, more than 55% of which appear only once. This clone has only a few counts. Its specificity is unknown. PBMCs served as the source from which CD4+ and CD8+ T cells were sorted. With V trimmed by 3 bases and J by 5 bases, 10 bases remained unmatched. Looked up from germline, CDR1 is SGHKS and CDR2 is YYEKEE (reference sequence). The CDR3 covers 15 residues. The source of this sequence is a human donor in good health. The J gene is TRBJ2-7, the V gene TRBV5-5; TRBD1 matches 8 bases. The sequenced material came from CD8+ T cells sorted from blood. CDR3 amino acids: CASSSRDRFLDEQYF. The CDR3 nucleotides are TGTGCCAGCAGCTCCCGGGACAGGTTTCTCGACGAGCAGTACTTC.